These 10 T cell receptor beta chains were sequenced from one sample in a study of CXCR3-negative and CXCR3-positive naive CD8 T cells. No antigen is known for these receptors. Overall study results and limits: More hydrophobic TRB CDR3s were found in CXCR3-positive naive cells than in CXCR3-negative naive cells.

Preparation of TRB cDNA libraries relied on 5' RACE carrying UMI labels. With the 5' RACE reads reprocessed, TCRdb shows one record per CDR3 protein and no DNA. This sample's table has roughly 93,000 distinct CDR3 sequences. Sequencing was carried out using naive CXCR3+ CD8+ T cells from blood. Subset noted: CD45RO-CCR7+CD27+CD95- naive CD8+ T cells expressing CXCR3 (TNR3+). The source of these receptors is a human donor in good health. Some clones in this sample may be carry-over from other donors' samples.

The chain carries TRBV20-1 and TRBJ1-3; there is no DNA to check the TCRdb D call of TRBD1. Germline CDR1 and CDR2: DFQATT and SNEGSKA (reference sequence). The CDR3 length is 17 residues. The CDR3 sequence is CSARASQGRVFGNTIYF.

The rearrangement links TRBV5-6 to TRBJ2-7; there is no DNA to check the TCRdb D call of TRBD2. This CDR3 region has 16 residues. CDR1 is SGHDT, CDR2 YYEEEE, per germline. Here the CDR3 reads CASRHLRGGTADEQYF.

The rearrangement uses TRBV20-1 and TRBJ1-2; the TRBD1 assignment by TCRdb is unverifiable without DNA. Germline V CDR1 and CDR2: DFQATT, SNEGSKA (reference sequence). The CDR3 has 13 residues. The CDR3 region is CSARGTEGNGYTF.

This rearrangement joins TRBV27 to TRBJ2-3. Per germline, CDR1 MNHEY and CDR2 SMNVEV (reference sequence). The CDR3 runs 12 residues. CDR3: CASSLFGDTQYF.

The V and J genes are TRBV12-3 or TRBV12-4 and TRBJ1-5; checking the TCRdb D call of TRBD1 is not possible without DNA. CDR3 length: 15 residues. This CDR3 is CASNLGGYSNQPQHF.

V is TRBV5-6 and J is TRBJ2-2. Germline V gives CDR1 SGHDT, CDR2 YYEEEE. This CDR3 has 15 amino acids. The CDR3 loop reads CASSLDRTNTGELFF. Full variable domain (remainder filled in from reference TRBV5-6 and TRBJ2-2): DAGVTQSPTHLIKTRGQQVTLRCSPKSGHDTVSWYQQALGQGPQFIFQYYEEEERQRGNFPDRFSGHQFPNYSSELNVNALLLGDSALYLCASSLDRTNTGELFFGEGSRLTVL.

This chain joins TRBV14 and TRBJ2-1; with no DNA, the TCRdb D assignment of TRBD2 cannot be verified. The length of the CDR3 is 18 residues. Germline lookup yields CDR1 SGHDN and CDR2 FVKESK. The CDR3 loop reads CASWGSGGAKSSYNEQFF.

The rearrangement uses TRBV6-1 and TRBJ2-3; with no DNA, the TCRdb D assignment of TRBD1 cannot be verified. The CDR3 is 15 residues long. The germline gives CDR1 MNHNS, CDR2 SASEGT. CDR3 region: CASTPQGQDTDTQYF.

The chain employs TRBV15 and TRBJ2-5; TCRdb indicates TRBD1, and absent DNA this call remains unverified. Germline CDR1 and CDR2: LNHNV and YYDKDF (reference sequence). The length of the CDR3 is 16 residues. The CDR3 is CATSRDRDRAQETQYF.

The gene calls are TRBV12-3 or TRBV12-4 and TRBJ2-7; lacking DNA, the TRBD1 call made by TCRdb goes unchecked. The CDR3 contains 15 residues. The CDR3: CASSSTGTGSYEQYF.